This entry concerns a single TCR beta chain. The sample comes from a study of blood T cell repertoires in COVID-19. This table comes from immunoSEQ multiplex PCR, and its TCRdb copy is limited to in-frame clones, with some not included. The repertoire has 130,000 to 150,000 clones, roughly 90% of them found once; the top ten carry more than 1%. Looked up from germline, CDR1 is MGHDK and CDR2 is SYGVNS. The CDR3 spans 17 residues. V was pared by 0 bases and J by 5 bases, with 16 bases between. Study members were between about 18 and 90 years old and lived in roughly 24 US regions. This clonotype originated in a woman in her 30s with acute COVID-19. Sequencing was carried out using PBMCs or T cells enriched from blood (not recorded which). The chain has TRBV25-1 and TRBJ2-2, with a tentative D call TRBD1 (7 bases). The CDR3 DNA reads as TGTGCCAGCAGTGAATACGGGGCGGGACAGAGAACCGGGGAGCTGTTTTTT. Its protein product is CASSEYGAGQRTGELFF.